Detailed here is one TCR beta chain. Its antigen is not known. This specimen belongs to a study of T cell responses to AZD1222 COVID-19 vaccine. Study at large: Second-dose recipients at about 4 or about 12 weeks were treated as one pooled group.

Data came from immunoSEQ multiplex PCR; TCRdb stores just in-frame clones and leaves some out. This sample has over 130,000 clones, with about 95% found just once. Findings of the study overall: It was only after the peak T cell response that any repertoires were sampled. Close to half of spike-specific TCRs reportedly recognize unmutated variant regions.

This clonotype originated in an adult in good health. This material consisted of peripheral blood, taken on day 0 of AZD1222 vaccination.

Here the CDR3 reads CASSPRGQSSGNTIYF. The DNA of the CDR3 is TGTGCCAGCAGCCCACGGGGGCAGAGCTCTGGAAACACCATATATTTT. The rearrangement uses TRBV7-9 and TRBJ1-3; tentatively, D is TRBD1 (6 bases). The V end lost 5 bases, the J end lost 0 bases, and 14 bases lay between the germline ends. Germline CDR1 reads SEHNR; CDR2 reads FQNEAQ (reference sequence). CDR3 length: 16 residues.